This TCR beta chain was sequenced in a study of beta chain features in type 1 diabetes. As every portion of the isolated RNA was reverse transcribed, the sequencing read expressed TCRB transcripts. This table comes from immunoSEQ multiplex PCR, and its TCRdb copy is limited to in-frame clones, with some not included. The sample shows around 250,000 clones, less than 15% of them seen only once. Material for sequencing was naive CD4+ T cells from blood. The receptor was derived from a woman aged 40 to 50 in good health.

This CDR3 is CASSLNGAGGTGEQFF. CDR3 coding DNA: TGTGCCAGCAGCTTGAATGGAGCGGGGGGCACAGGCGAGCAGTTCTTC. This chain uses TRBV5-6 with TRBJ2-1; 9 nucleotides agree with TRBD2. This CDR3 contains 16 residues. Germline V gives CDR1 SGHDT, CDR2 YYEEEE. V lost 1 base to trimming and J lost 10 bases; unmatched junction nucleotides: 12.